The clone carrying this T cell receptor beta chain has ten or more counts. Its cognate antigen is unknown. The sample belongs to a study of T cells in Graves' hyperthyroidism and ophthalmopathy. The CDR3 loop spans 15 amino acids. V lost 1 base, J lost 2 bases, and 9 bases lay in between. Germline-derived CDR1 and CDR2 are LGHDT and YNNKEL (reference sequence). The study, taken as a whole, reports: The model predicted ophthalmopathy a median approximately 6 months before onset. Among thyroid clonotypes expanded above 0.001, most also appeared in blood. Ophthalmopathy and stable hyperthyroidism were told apart by a 13 V-J model.

Those patients with uncontrolled infection, other autoimmune disease, pregnancy or lactation were excluded. Using RNA transcripts as the source, TCR beta CDR3 regions were amplified. Carried out on the TCR CDR3, a first-round RT-PCR used the HTBI primer set. TCRdb ran MiXCR on the multiplex PCR reads and lists one entry per CDR3 protein. The sample lists roughly 500,000 distinct CDR3 sequences, about 43% seen once, with 15% to 20% in the top ten. Sequences were obtained from peripheral blood or thyroid tissue (not recorded which). The chain is built from TRBV3-1 and TRBJ1-5; D unclear. This receptor was obtained from an adult woman with Graves' disease, either hyperthyroidism or ophthalmopathy (not recorded which). The CDR3 region has the DNA TGTGCCAGCAGCCAAGGGGCCCTTGGCAATCAGCCCCAGCATTTT. This translates into CASSQGALGNQPQHF.